The 21 T cell receptor beta chains below come from one sample, sequenced in a study of graft-versus-host responses after intestinal transplantation. No antigen has been assigned to these receptors. Sequenced by immunoSEQ multiplex PCR; TCRdb stores in-frame clones only, minus some. Here the sample spans fewer than 85,000 clones, about 94% being singletons. The source material was unstimulated CD8+ T cells sorted from spleen or lymph node cells, sampled before intestinal transplant. These receptor sequences come from a human donor who received an intestinal transplant.

This chain connects TRBV7-8 to TRBJ2-7; TRBD1 is a possible D gene (6 bases). CDR3 length equals 13 residues. The V gene lost 4 bases and the J gene lost 3 bases, with 10 bases spanning the gap. The germline V gene has CDR1 SGHVS and CDR2 FQNEAQ. The DNA for the CDR3 is TGTGCCAGCAGCTGGGACACTTACTACGAGCAGTACTTC. Protein: CASSWDTYYEQYF. Full variable domain (rest looked up from reference TRBV7-8 and TRBJ2-7): GAGVSQSPRYKVAKRGQDVALRCDPISGHVSLFWYQQALGQGPEFLTYFQNEAQLDKSGLPSDRFFAERPEGSVSTLKIQRTQQEDSAVYLCASSWDTYYEQYFGPGTRLTVT.

Here the CDR3 DNA reads TGTGCTAGTGGTTTGGACACACAGGGGGCCGAGTACAATGAGCAGTTCTTC. Protein sequence: CASGLDTQGAEYNEQFF. The gene calls are TRBV12-5 and TRBJ2-1; 9 nucleotides line up with TRBD1. The CDR3 loop spans 17 amino acids. Germline V gene lookup returns CDR1 LGHNT and CDR2 FRNRAP. After removal of 1 base from V and 4 bases from J, the junction contained 8 bases not matched to a gene.

The V gene is TRBV28, the J gene TRBJ2-1, with D possibly TRBD1 on 6 matching bases. Germline CDR1 is MDHEN and CDR2 is SYDVKM. Trimming stripped 9 bases from V and 9 bases from J, with 18 bases between. The CDR3 spans 13 residues. The chain's CDR3 is CASKVYGGLEQFF. The DNA of the CDR3 is TGTGCCAGTAAAGTTTATGGGGGCCTTGAGCAGTTCTTC.

In its sample, this clone was seen once. The rearrangement joins TRBV5-1 to TRBJ2-7, with TRBD2 matching over 8 bases. Trimming cost V 0 bases and J 2 bases; bases outside gene matches: 1. The CDR3 sequence is 14 residues long. The germline V gene has CDR1 SGHRS and CDR2 YFSETQ. The CDR3 DNA follows: TGCGCCAGCAGCTTGGAGACTAGCGCCTACGAGCAGTACTTC. Protein product: CASSLETSAYEQYF. Full variable domain (outside the CDR3, taken from reference TRBV5-1 and TRBJ2-7): KAGVTQTPRYLIKTRGQQVTLSCSPISGHRSVSWYQQTPGQGLQFLFEYFSETQRNKGNFPGRFSGRQFSNSRSEMNVSTLELGDSALYLCASSLETSAYEQYFGPGTRLTVT.

The chain carries TRBV27 and TRBJ2-7, with 12 bases lining up with TRBD2. The CDR3 runs 14 residues. With V trimmed by 2 bases and J by 4 bases, 0 bases remained unmatched. Germline CDR1 reads MNHEY; CDR2 reads SMNVEV (reference sequence). CDR3 region: CASSLLAGGYEQYF. CDR3 nucleotide sequence: TGTGCCAGCAGTTTACTAGCGGGAGGGTACGAGCAGTACTTC.

V usage is TRBV27 and J usage is TRBJ2-5, with D perhaps matching TRBD1 or TRBD2 (5 bases each). The end of the DNA fits TRBJ2-7 better, so the J call may be wrong. Germline loops: CDR1 MNHEY, CDR2 SMNVEV (reference sequence). The CDR3 has 13 residues. CDR3 nucleotide sequence: TGTGCCAGCAGTCCAGGGAGTCGCTACGAGCAGTACTTC. Translating gives CASSPGSRYEQYF.

This chain uses TRBV27 with TRBJ2-7, with 7 bases fitting TRBD2. V gave up 3 bases and J gave up 9 bases; unmatched junction bases: 11. The germline gives CDR1 MNHEY, CDR2 SMNVEV (reference sequence). The CDR3 loop spans 14 amino acids. The CDR3 nucleotides read TGTGCCAGCAGTTTCTTTGCGGGAGAGCCCGGGCAGTACTTC. It encodes CASSFFAGEPGQYF.

This clone was found a few times. The chain is built from TRBV27 and TRBJ1-3; D is uncertain. The CDR3 sequence is 15 residues long. V lost 6 bases, J lost 0 bases, and 12 bases lay in between. Germline V gene sequence: CDR1 MNHEY, CDR2 SMNVEV (reference sequence). In nucleotides, the CDR3 is TGTGCCAGCAGCGAGACCTCAGACTCTGGAAACACCATATATTTT. Protein: CASSETSDSGNTIYF.

The J gene is TRBJ2-7, the V gene TRBV29-1, with D hard to call. This CDR3 has 13 amino acids. Looked up from germline, CDR1 is SQVTM and CDR2 is ANQGSEA. V lost 6 bases and J 0 bases, leaving 12 bases between the germline ends. CDR3 loop: CSVSGTSSYEQYF. Written as DNA, the CDR3 is TGCAGCGTATCCGGCACGAGCTCCTACGAGCAGTACTTC.

J is TRBJ1-1 and V is TRBV19; no reliable D call. This CDR3 has 15 amino acids. V lost 5 bases and J lost 1, with 14 bases in between. Looked up from germline, CDR1 is LNHDA and CDR2 is SQIVND (reference sequence). The CDR3 region has the DNA TGTGCCAGTAGTTACATGAACCTCAAGAACACTGAAGCTTTCTTT. Protein: CASSYMNLKNTEAFF. The variable domain in full, completed from reference TRBV19 and TRBJ1-1, reads DGGITQSPKYLFRKEGQNVTLSCEQNLNHDAMYWYRQDPGQGLRLIYYSQIVNDFQKGDIAEGYSVSREKKESFPLTVTSAQKNPTAFYLCASSYMNLKNTEAFFGQGTRLTVV.

The V and J genes are TRBV11-1 and TRBJ2-1; unclear D gene. The germline gives CDR1 SGHAT, CDR2 FQDESV (reference sequence). The V end lost 3 bases, the J end lost 9 bases, and 9 bases lay between the germline ends. This CDR3 has 12 residues. The DNA for the CDR3 is TGTGCCAGCAGCTTTACCATTGGTGAGCAGTTCTTC. Translated: CASSFTIGEQFF.

The rearrangement joins TRBV13 to TRBJ2-1; 7 nucleotides match TRBD2. The CDR3 is made up of 17 amino acids. V lost 2 bases to trimming and J lost 8 bases; unmatched junction nucleotides: 15. Germline CDR1 PRHDT, CDR2 FYEKMQ (reference sequence). The CDR3 spells CASSLYPGGEVGYEQFF. The CDR3 DNA follows: TGTGCCAGCAGCTTATATCCGGGAGGCGAGGTGGGCTATGAGCAGTTCTTC.

The chain is built from TRBV10-2 and TRBJ2-1; 8 bases map to TRBD1. There are 15 residues in the CDR3. The junction had 10 bases not matched to a gene; V was cut back by 6 bases and J by 6 bases. The V gene's germline CDR1 is WSHSY and CDR2 SAAADI. The CDR3 DNA reads TGCGCCAGCAGGGCCGGACAGGGAGTTCTCAATGAGCAGTTCTTC. This translates into CASRAGQGVLNEQFF.

The chain is built from TRBV11-2 and TRBJ2-1; D unresolved. This CDR3 spans 13 amino acids. V was cut by 5 bases and J by 4 bases, with 9 bases left in between. Germline V gene lookup returns CDR1 SGHAT and CDR2 FQNNGV. CDR3 region: CASSPLGYNEQFF. CDR3 DNA: TGTGCCAGCAGCCCCCTAGGTTACAATGAGCAGTTCTTC.

The genes are TRBV6-6 and TRBJ2-1, with D maybe TRBD2 (6 bases). Trimming removed 4 bases from V and 5 bases from J, with 15 bases in between. CDR1 is MNHNY, CDR2 SVGAGI, per germline (reference sequence). This CDR3 spans 15 amino acids. The CDR3 loop is CASSLGLGTDNEQFF. In nucleotides, the CDR3 is TGTGCCAGCAGTTTGGGACTCGGGACGGACAATGAGCAGTTCTTC.

V usage is TRBV5-1 and J usage is TRBJ2-7; 7 positions match TRBD1. The CDR3 is made up of 15 amino acids. V shed 5 bases and J 0 bases; nucleotides not matched to a gene: 8. The germline V gene encodes CDR1 SGHRS and CDR2 YFSETQ. CDR3 loop: CASRPSTGSSYEQYF. The CDR3 region has the DNA TGCGCCAGCAGGCCCTCGACAGGGAGCTCCTACGAGCAGTACTTC. The variable domain in full, completed from reference TRBV5-1 and TRBJ2-7, reads KAGVTQTPRYLIKTRGQQVTLSCSPISGHRSVSWYQQTPGQGLQFLFEYFSETQRNKGNFPGRFSGRQFSNSRSEMNVSTLELGDSALYLCASRPSTGSSYEQYFGPGTRLTVT.

The V and J genes are TRBV11-2 and TRBJ2-4; D not resolved. Germline CDR1 SGHAT, CDR2 FQNNGV. Trimming cost V 0 bases and J 9 bases, with 12 bases left between them. This CDR3 comprises 14 residues. CDR3 nucleotides: TGTGCCAGCAGCTTAGAACCCACAATTGGCATTCAGTACTTC. Protein product: CASSLEPTIGIQYF.

J is TRBJ2-1 and V is TRBV11-3; TRBD1 or TRBD2 may be the D gene (6 bases each). CDR1 and CDR2 from the germline V gene are SGHNT and YENEEA. The ends were cut back, 1 base at V and 0 bases at J, with 10 bases in the middle. This CDR3 contains 16 residues. Here the CDR3 DNA reads TGTGCCAGCAGCTTAGGAGGGGGGAGCTCCTACAATGAGCAGTTCTTC. It specifies CASSLGGGSSYNEQFF.

V gene TRBV5-1 combines with J gene TRBJ2-1; 9 nucleotides align to TRBD2. V trimming: 0 bases; J trimming: 1 base; junction bases outside the gene matches: 5. The CDR3 length is 17 residues. Germline V gene sequence: CDR1 SGHRS, CDR2 YFSETQ. The CDR3 spells CASSLEGLAWSYNEQFF. CDR3 nucleotide sequence: TGCGCCAGCAGCTTGGAGGGACTAGCTTGGTCCTACAATGAGCAGTTCTTC.

This rearrangement joins TRBV6-1 to TRBJ2-1; 9 bases are shared with TRBD1. Germline CDR1 and CDR2: MNHNS and SASEGT. J gave up 4 bases and V 4 bases, and 5 bases lay outside the gene matches. This CDR3 has 15 residues. The CDR3: CASSATGGGYNEQFF. For the CDR3, the DNA is TGTGCCAGCAGTGCGACAGGGGGGGGGTACAATGAGCAGTTCTTC.

The chain carries TRBV5-6 and TRBJ2-1; possibly TRBD1 or TRBD2 for D (5 bases each). The CDR3 spans 15 residues. Germline assignment: CDR1 SGHDT and CDR2 YYEEEE. Trimming shortened V by 4 bases and J by 4 bases, and 15 bases separated the two germline ends. The CDR3 nucleotides are TGTGCCAGCAGCCGCTTAACGGGGCCATACAATGAGCAGTTCTTC. Translated, it gives CASSRLTGPYNEQFF.